These 2 T cell receptor beta chains originate from one sample sequenced in a study of cytomegalovirus exposure and HLA in healthy donors. In the PCR, 60 Vbeta and 13 Jbeta primers were used. Libraries were prepared by immunoSEQ multiplex PCR; TCRdb keeps only in-frame clonotypes and omits some of them. The top ten clones hold 1.5% to 2% of a sample with 150,000 or so clones, under 85% of them seen once. Source material: PBMCs. Receptor source: a woman aged 30 to 39 in good health and CMV-seronegative.

There are a few counts of this clone. This chain connects TRBV7-9 to TRBJ2-7; D is possibly TRBD1 (6 bases). Deletions cut 4 bases from V and 3 bases from J, with 10 bases between. The CDR3 loop spans 13 amino acids. CDR1 and CDR2 (germline): SEHNR, FQNEAQ (reference sequence). CDR3: CASSSGVFYEQYF. In nucleotides, the CDR3 is TGTGCCAGCAGCTCAGGGGTATTCTACGAGCAGTACTTC.

CDR3 in amino acids: CASTETGHNEQFF. The CDR3 DNA reads as TGCGCCAGCACCGAGACAGGACACAATGAGCAGTTCTTC. This chain links TRBV5-1 with TRBJ2-1, with D possibly matching TRBD1 (6 bases). The length of the CDR3 is 13 residues. V lost 6 bases, J lost 5 bases, and 12 bases lay in between. CDR1 SGHRS and CDR2 YFSETQ come from the germline V gene.